The 13 T cell receptor beta chains in this list originate from one sample, sequenced in a study of blood T cell repertoires in COVID-19. This table comes from immunoSEQ multiplex PCR, and its TCRdb copy is limited to in-frame clones, with some not included. The data hold roughly 50,000 clones, with about nine tenths observed a single time. The sample comprised peripheral blood. The receptors come from a human donor in a cohort sampled during active COVID-19.

The chain uses TRBV27 and TRBJ2-1; 9 bases match TRBD2. Trimming took 5 bases from V and 6 from J; bases not matched to a gene: 11. The CDR3 covers 16 residues. The germline CDR1 and CDR2 sequences are MNHEY and SMNVEV (reference sequence). The CDR3 region is CASSPLAGGQFNEQFF. The CDR3 nucleotides read TGTGCCAGCAGTCCACTGGCGGGAGGGCAGTTCAATGAGCAGTTCTTC.

For the CDR3, the DNA is TGTGCCAGCAGCCCAGGGTTAGAGACCCAGTACTTC. Residues: CASSPGLETQYF. The J gene is TRBJ2-5, the V gene TRBV12-3 or TRBV12-4, with D tentatively TRBD1 (5 bases). The CDR3 has 12 residues. Trimming removed 6 bases from V and 4 bases from J, with 9 bases in between.

CDR3 sequence: CASSLRQYSYEQYF. The CDR3 bases are TGTGCCAGCAGCTTGAGGCAGTACTCCTACGAGCAGTACTTC. The gene calls are TRBV11-2 and TRBJ2-7; D call uncertain. The germline V and J ends were trimmed by 3 bases and 0 bases, with 9 bases remaining between them. Germline V gene lookup returns CDR1 SGHAT and CDR2 FQNNGV. The CDR3 covers 14 residues.

The chain is built from TRBV29-1 and TRBJ2-1; 8 bases align to TRBD1. The CDR3 is 15 residues long. With V trimmed by 1 base and J by 5 bases, 7 bases remained unmatched. CDR1 and CDR2 (germline): SQVTM, ANQGSEA. This CDR3 is CSVEVTGQGHNEQFF. CDR3 nucleotide sequence: TGCAGCGTTGAAGTTACCGGACAGGGCCACAATGAGCAGTTCTTC.

The chain combines TRBV27 with TRBJ1-1, with D tentatively TRBD1 (5 bases). This CDR3 has 16 residues. The V gene's germline CDR1 is MNHEY and CDR2 SMNVEV (reference sequence). V gave up 6 bases and J gave up 1 base, with 18 bases separating them. CDR3 DNA: TGTGCCAGCAGCCAAGGTCAGGGATCAAGGAACACTGAAGCTTTCTTT. It is translated as CASSQGQGSRNTEAFF.

This rearrangement joins TRBV4-1 to TRBJ1-6; D perhaps matches TRBD1 (5 bases). CDR3 length equals 16 residues. V was cut by 2 bases and J by 10 bases, with 18 bases left in between. In germline, CDR1 is MGHRA, CDR2 YSYEKL. The CDR3 DNA follows: TGCGCCAGCAGCCAACAAGACCAAGGGGCCAGATCACCCCTCCACTTT. It translates to CASSQQDQGARSPLHF.

V usage is TRBV10-1 and J usage is TRBJ1-1; D perhaps matches TRBD1 (5 bases). The germline V gene has CDR1 WNHNN and CDR2 SYGVQD (reference sequence). Between the trimmed V and J ends, which lost 4 bases and 3 bases, there was a span of 12 bases. This CDR3 has 14 residues. The DNA of the CDR3 is TGCGCCAGCAGTGTCGCACAGGTGGACACTGAAGCTTTCTTT. It yields the protein CASSVAQVDTEAFF.

This rearrangement joins TRBV5-1 to TRBJ2-1, with 10 bases that match TRBD2. This CDR3 contains 16 residues. CDR1 SGHRS and CDR2 YFSETQ come from the germline V gene. Trimming cost V 1 base and J 5 bases; bases outside gene matches: 6. As DNA, the CDR3 is TGCGCCAGCAGCTTGTTACCTAGCGGGAGTAACAATGAGCAGTTCTTC. It codes for CASSLLPSGSNNEQFF.

The chain carries TRBV18 and TRBJ1-1; a possible D gene is TRBD1 (6 bases). V lost 4 bases and J lost 6, with 18 bases in between. This CDR3 region has 15 residues. Germline loops: CDR1 KGHSH, CDR2 LQKENI. The CDR3 DNA reads as TGTGCCAGCTCACTTAACCCCGGACAGATCGCTGAAGCTTTCTTT. It is translated as CASSLNPGQIAEAFF.

V usage is TRBV2 and J usage is TRBJ2-1; D not certain. Trimming stripped 9 bases from V and 4 bases from J, with 13 bases between. The CDR3 covers 13 residues. CDR1 is SNHLY, CDR2 FYNNEI, per germline. The CDR3 reads CASTVGPYNEQFF. As DNA, the CDR3 is TGTGCCAGTACTGTGGGCCCTTACAATGAGCAGTTCTTC.

By its share, this clone is medium-sized (0.01 to 0.1%). For the CDR3, the DNA is TGTGCCAGCAGCTTAGAGGCTCGGGGCTACAATGAGCAGTTCTTC. Protein product: CASSLEARGYNEQFF. The chain employs TRBV7-8 and TRBJ2-1, with a tentative D call TRBD2 (5 bases). The V gene's germline CDR1 is SGHVS and CDR2 FQNEAQ. Deletions cut 1 base from V and 3 bases from J, with 10 bases between. The CDR3 length is 15 residues.

This sequence joins TRBV19 and TRBJ1-6, with 7 bases identical to TRBD1. Germline CDR1 LNHDA, CDR2 SQIVND (reference sequence). The V and J ends lost 8 bases and 0 bases, in that order; junction bases with no gene match: 16. The CDR3 runs to 19 residues. The CDR3: CASRALGTTGSSYNSPLHF. For the CDR3, the DNA is TGTGCCAGTCGGGCCCTGGGTACGACAGGGAGCTCCTATAATTCACCCCTCCACTTT.

The chain is built from TRBV12-3 or TRBV12-4 and TRBJ1-4; TRBD1 matches at 7 bases. This CDR3 spans 13 amino acids. Trimming at V came to 6 bases and at J to 8 bases, leaving 6 bases not matched to a gene. The CDR3 spells CASRITGDEKLFF. DNA of the CDR3: TGTGCCAGCAGGATAACAGGGGACGAAAAACTGTTTTTT.